These 15 T cell receptor beta chains came from one sample sequenced in a study of lymphopenia after photon versus proton radiotherapy (dated by TCRdb to about 2019). Libraries came from the immunoSEQ multiplex PCR assay. TCRdb mirrors the immuneACCESS table, restricted to in-frame sequences. Some clones are absent from its copies; in checked studies, under half trace to an unresolved V gene, and the reason for the others is unknown. The sample data list fewer than 20,000 clones, and about 92% of these were observed just once. The ten most abundant clones make up approximately 1.5% of the sample. The input for sequencing was peripheral blood, taken from a patient treated with photon-based radiotherapy. The receptor source for this set is a woman in her thirties or forties with cholangiocarcinoma.

CDR3 nucleotides: TGTGCCAGCAGGAACTTACTCACAGGGAACACTGAAGCTTTCTTT. It specifies CASRNLLTGNTEAFF. The rearrangement links TRBV6-5 to TRBJ1-1; a possible D gene is TRBD1 (5 bases). Trimming shortened V by 6 bases and J by 1 base, and 15 bases separated the two germline ends. Germline values: CDR1 MNHEY, CDR2 SVGAGI. The CDR3 contains 15 residues.

The chain has TRBV4-2 and TRBJ2-7; D remains unclear. Germline CDR1 and CDR2: LGHNA and YNFKEQ. CDR3 length: 13 amino acids. V was pared by 0 bases and J by 0 bases, with 3 bases between. CDR3 DNA sequence: TGTGCCAGCAGCCAAGAGTTCTCCTACGAGCAGTACTTC. This codes for CASSQEFSYEQYF.

As DNA, the CDR3 is TGTGCCAGCAGCATCCAGGGGGGCGAGCAGTACTTC. This encodes CASSIQGGEQYF. V usage is TRBV21-1 and J usage is TRBJ2-7; the table gives TRBD1 as D, unverified against the DNA. TRBV21-1 is shown as a pseudogene. The CDR3 extends over 12 amino acids.

The chain uses TRBV27 and TRBJ1-5; D perhaps matches TRBD1 (6 bases). There are 13 residues in the CDR3. CDR1 and CDR2 from the germline V gene are MNHEY and SMNVEV (reference sequence). Deletions cut 10 bases from V and 6 bases from J, with 16 bases between. CDR3 DNA sequence: TGTGCCACCCGCGGGGGGGCTGGTCAGCCCCAGCATTTT. Translated: CATRGGAGQPQHF.

The chain carries TRBV18 and TRBJ2-2; D might be TRBD2 (5 bases). The CDR3 length is 18 residues. Germline CDR1 KGHSH, CDR2 LQKENI. The germline V and J ends were trimmed by 1 base and 1 base, with 16 bases remaining between them. In DNA form, the CDR3 reads TGTGCCAGCTCACCACAGCTCCCCGGACTGGGGAACACCGGGGAGCTGTTTTTT. It codes for CASSPQLPGLGNTGELFF.

The V gene is TRBV5-4, the J gene TRBJ1-2, with 10 bases that match TRBD1. V was pared by 3 bases and J by 4 bases, with 12 bases of the junction left unmatched. Germline CDR1 SGHNT, CDR2 YYREEE (reference sequence). The CDR3 extends over 17 amino acids. The CDR3 is CASSSPGQGPKVYGYTF. CDR3 coding DNA: TGTGCCAGCAGCTCCCCGGGACAGGGGCCCAAGGTCTATGGCTACACCTTC.

J is TRBJ2-7 and V is TRBV30, with D perhaps assigned TRBD1 or TRBD2 (5 bases each). The germline V gene has CDR1 GTSNPN and CDR2 SVGIG (reference sequence). The V end lost 3 bases, the J end lost 3 bases, and 15 bases lay between the germline ends. This CDR3 spans 14 amino acids. This CDR3 reads CAWSPHPGGYEQYF. The CDR3 nucleotides read TGTGCCTGGAGCCCTCACCCTGGGGGCTACGAGCAGTACTTC.

V and J are TRBV30 and TRBJ1-1; TRBD1 agrees at 7 bases. The CDR3 totals 13 residues. The germline CDR1 and CDR2 sequences are GTSNPN and SVGIG (reference sequence). The J segment lost 3 bases and the V segment lost 3 bases, leaving 4 bases of the junction unmatched. CDR3: CAWSHRGDTEAFF. As DNA, the CDR3 is TGTGCCTGGAGCCACAGGGGCGACACTGAAGCTTTCTTT.

This clone appeared once. The chain employs TRBV7-2 and TRBJ2-5, with 10 bases lining up with TRBD2. In germline, CDR1 is SGHTA, CDR2 FQGNSA. V was pared by 1 base and J by 3 bases, with 5 bases of the junction left unmatched. This CDR3 has 16 residues. The CDR3 spells CASSLGISGREETQYF. CDR3 nucleotide sequence: TGTGCCAGCAGCTTAGGGATCAGCGGGAGGGAAGAGACCCAGTACTTC.

This clone is a singleton in its sample. This chain joins TRBV7-2 and TRBJ2-7, with D perhaps TRBD1 (6 bases). Between the trimmed V and J ends, which lost 5 bases and 6 bases, there was a span of 23 bases. This CDR3 comprises 16 residues. Germline CDR1 reads SGHTA; CDR2 reads FQGNSA. The DNA for the CDR3 is TGTGCCAGCAGCCCGAGTCGCTTCGGGTTGACAGGCGAGCAGTACTTC. Its translation: CASSPSRFGLTGEQYF.

V gene TRBV7-9 combines with J gene TRBJ1-6, with TRBD1 matching 7 bases. Per the germline V gene, CDR1 is SEHNR and CDR2 is FQNEAQ (reference sequence). This CDR3 comprises 18 residues. V shed 5 bases and J 1 base; nucleotides not matched to a gene: 11. CDR3 nucleotide sequence: TGTGCCAGCAGCCCTACCAGACAGGGCCCATCCTATAATTCACCCCTCCACTTT. It yields the protein CASSPTRQGPSYNSPLHF.

The chain links TRBV10-3 to TRBJ1-1, with 8 bases identical to TRBD1. The V segment lost 9 bases and the J segment 1 base; nucleotides outside the gene matches: 4. Germline assignment: CDR1 ENHRY and CDR2 SYGVKD. The CDR3 is 13 residues long. The CDR3 loop reads CAISGTGNTEAFF. The CDR3 nucleotides are TGTGCCATATCCGGGACAGGGAACACTGAAGCTTTCTTT.

This clone has just one count. The chain combines TRBV30 with TRBJ2-7; D possibly corresponds to TRBD2 (6 bases). The V end was cut by 5 bases, the J end by 2 bases, with 22 bases between. CDR3 length: 16 residues. Germline CDR1 is GTSNPN and CDR2 is SVGIG (reference sequence). CDR3: CAWQFAGGPRTYEQYF. The CDR3 DNA is TGTGCCTGGCAATTCGCCGGGGGACCGCGAACCTACGAGCAGTACTTC.

V usage is TRBV11-2 and J usage is TRBJ2-1; 10 bases are a match to TRBD2. CDR3 length: 16 amino acids. J lost 3 bases, V lost 3 bases, and 5 bases had no gene match. Looked up from germline, CDR1 is SGHAT and CDR2 is FQNNGV. The CDR3 coding sequence is TGTGCCAGCAGCTTGGCAACTAGCGGGAACTACAATGAGCAGTTCTTC. Protein sequence: CASSLATSGNYNEQFF.

The chain joins TRBV28 to TRBJ2-6; maybe TRBD1 (6 bases). Germline-derived CDR1 and CDR2 are MDHEN and SYDVKM. Trimming cost V 7 bases and J 0 bases, with 10 bases left between them. The CDR3 spans 15 residues. The CDR3, as DNA: TGTGCCAGCACCAGGGGTTTCTCTGGGGCCAACGTCCTGACTTTC. It yields the protein CASTRGFSGANVLTF.